This TCR beta chain was found in a study of CD8 T cells in ankylosing spondylitis. The ends were cut back, 7 bases at V and 10 bases at J, with 17 bases in the middle. CDR1 MNHNS and CDR2 SASEGT come from the germline V gene. This CDR3 comprises 13 residues. In making TCR beta libraries, quantitative 5'-RACE with molecular barcodes was used. MiXCR, applied by TCRdb to the 5' RACE reads, yields one record per CDR3 protein. Altogether 350,000 to 450,000 distinct CDR3 sequences are present, 25% to 30% being singletons, with the ten largest covering 0.85% to 1%. Points on this clonotype: The antigen is not known.

Study observations and caveats: A motif of 7 to 9 highly homologous TCR beta variants was seen as apparently characteristic of ankylosing spondylitis blood.

Sequenced material: blood, either unsorted or a sorted T cell fraction (not recorded which). This receptor was obtained from a male donor with ankylosing spondylitis. The V call is TRBV6-1, the J call TRBJ2-1; D perhaps matches TRBD1 (6 bases). This CDR3 is CASTPRQGREQFF. CDR3 bases: TGTGCCAGCACTCCGCGCCAGGGGCGGGAGCAGTTCTTC.